This T cell receptor (beta chain) was identified during a study of beta chain features in type 1 diabetes. In the study overall: No age, gender or cell yield differences were seen between patients and healthy donors. Examination covered 100 million to 140 million sorted cells spanning all samples. Notes on the study in general: TCRB CDR3s were moderately but significantly shorter in Type 1 diabetes patients in all four CD4+ subsets. When VDJ junctions were examined, type 1 diabetes patients showed fewer insertions and more deletions.

Turning to this clone: Its antigen remains unidentified.

All of the isolated RNA was reverse transcribed, so expressed TCRB transcripts were sequenced. Sequenced by immunoSEQ multiplex PCR; TCRdb stores in-frame clones only, minus some. The sample holds hundreds of thousands of clones, 9.5% to 12% seen once. The CDR3 sequence is 16 residues long. Looked up from germline, CDR1 is MNHEY and CDR2 is SMNVEV (reference sequence). The V and J ends lost 5 bases and 7 bases, in that order; junction bases with no gene match: 10. The sequencing input was naive CD4+ T cells from blood. This sequence was found in a young woman in good health. The chain employs TRBV27 and TRBJ2-1; 11 positions agree with TRBD2. DNA for the CDR3: TGTGCCAGCAGTATCTTAGCGGGAGGGCCTAGAAATGAGCAGTTCTTC. This encodes CASSILAGGPRNEQFF.